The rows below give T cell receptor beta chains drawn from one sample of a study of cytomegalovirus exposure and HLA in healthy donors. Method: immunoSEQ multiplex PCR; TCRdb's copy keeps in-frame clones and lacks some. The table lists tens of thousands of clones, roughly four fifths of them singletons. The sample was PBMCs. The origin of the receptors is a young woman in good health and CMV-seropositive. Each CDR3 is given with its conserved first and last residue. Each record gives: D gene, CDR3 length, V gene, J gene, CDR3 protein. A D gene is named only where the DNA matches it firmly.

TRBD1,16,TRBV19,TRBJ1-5,CASSTAVGQGNQPQHF
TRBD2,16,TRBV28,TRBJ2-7,CASSGTSGISSYEQYF
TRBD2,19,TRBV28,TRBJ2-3,CASNYPGLAVESSTDTQYF
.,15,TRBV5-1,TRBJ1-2,CASSLADSGTDGYTF
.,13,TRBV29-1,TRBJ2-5,CSVAGRVSETQYF
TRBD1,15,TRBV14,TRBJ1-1,CASSARQGANTEAFF
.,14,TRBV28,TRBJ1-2,CASSPLSANYGYTF
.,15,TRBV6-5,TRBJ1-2,CASSSPRDLNYGYTF
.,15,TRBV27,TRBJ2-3,CASSPRLVSMNTQYF
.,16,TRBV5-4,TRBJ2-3,CASSLGGRARADTQYF
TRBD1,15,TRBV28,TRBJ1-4,CASSQPGTGSEKLFF
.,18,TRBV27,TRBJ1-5,CASSRAGPGGSGNQPQHF
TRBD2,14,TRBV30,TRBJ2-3,CAGRISGSLDTQYF
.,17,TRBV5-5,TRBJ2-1,CASSLQGPGHRAWEQFF
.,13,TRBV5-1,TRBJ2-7,CASSLDGSYEQYF
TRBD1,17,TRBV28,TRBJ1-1,CASSVWDRGQVNTEAFF
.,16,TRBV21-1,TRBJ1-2,CASSAGSPWTGGGYTF
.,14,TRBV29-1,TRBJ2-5,CSVEWVGVGGTQYF
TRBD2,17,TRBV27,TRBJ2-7,CASSFRLAGVGGYEQYF
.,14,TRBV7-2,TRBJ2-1,CASSLVRGYNEQFF
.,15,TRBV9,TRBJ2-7,CASSVLPGSTYEQYF
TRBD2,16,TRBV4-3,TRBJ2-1,CASSQGSGLAANEQFF
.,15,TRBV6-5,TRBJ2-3,CASSYGLPGPDTQYF
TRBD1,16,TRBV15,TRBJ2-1,CATSRTWDRVDNEQFF
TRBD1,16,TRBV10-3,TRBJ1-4,CATRDSEAHDNEKLFF
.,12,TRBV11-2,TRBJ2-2,CASTQNTGELFF
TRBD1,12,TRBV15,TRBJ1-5,CATGQGGQPQHF
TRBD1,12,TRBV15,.,CATSGQGYEQYF
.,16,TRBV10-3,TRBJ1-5,CATDKGSIGSNQPQHF
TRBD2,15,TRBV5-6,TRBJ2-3,CASSLIAGGRDTQYF
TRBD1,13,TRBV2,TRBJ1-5,CASSRTGLLPQHF
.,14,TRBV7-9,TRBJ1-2,CASSLSAPTGGYTF
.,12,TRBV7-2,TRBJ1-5,CARAGFRQPQHF
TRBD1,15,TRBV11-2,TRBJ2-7,CASSPPGTGSVEQYF
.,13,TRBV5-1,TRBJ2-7,CASSWGQGTEQYF
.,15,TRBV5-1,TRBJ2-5,CASRWDAFGGETQYF
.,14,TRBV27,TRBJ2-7,CASSLSTETYEQYF
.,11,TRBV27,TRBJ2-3,CASSLLDRQYF
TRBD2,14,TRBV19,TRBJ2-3,CASSYSGNADTQYF
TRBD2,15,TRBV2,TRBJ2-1,CASSILAGNGNEQFF
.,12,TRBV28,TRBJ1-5,CASSLWPGPQHF
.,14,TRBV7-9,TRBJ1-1,CASSAGPMNTEAFF
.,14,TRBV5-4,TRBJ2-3,CASSFGGLSDTQYF
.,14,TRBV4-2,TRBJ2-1,CASSQDRGSNEQFF
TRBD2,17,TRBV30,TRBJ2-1,CAWSVFGGRAGKNEQFF
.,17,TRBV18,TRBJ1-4,CASSPGGGPATNEKLFF
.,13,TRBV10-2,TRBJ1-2,CASSVTAGRGYTF
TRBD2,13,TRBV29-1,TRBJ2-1,CSAAREAYNEQFF
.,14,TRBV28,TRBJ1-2,CASSPWEGNYGYTF
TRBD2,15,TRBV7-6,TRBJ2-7,CASSFSTSGRNEQYF
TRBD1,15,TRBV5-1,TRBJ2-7,CASSTTGAGSYEQYF
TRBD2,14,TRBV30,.,CAWSVPGGTYEQYF
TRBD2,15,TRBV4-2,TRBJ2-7,CASSPDGTSVYEQYF
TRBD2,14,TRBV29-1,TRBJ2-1,CSVDYSGTYNEQFF
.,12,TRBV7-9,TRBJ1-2,CASGQGSYGYTF
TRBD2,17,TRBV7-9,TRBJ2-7,CASSEPGLTTGGYEQYF
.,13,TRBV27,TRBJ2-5,CASSHPGQETQYF
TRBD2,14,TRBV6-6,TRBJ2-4,CASRAGLAKNIQYF
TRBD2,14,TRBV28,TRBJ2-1,CASSLRGRYNEQFF